The 25 T cell receptor beta chains given below trace back to one sample, sequenced in a study of T cell responses to AZD1222 COVID-19 vaccine. TCRdb's table, derived via immunoSEQ multiplex PCR, lists solely in-frame clones and lacks some. The sample contains 150,000 to 200,000 clones, about 88% of which appear only once. The source was peripheral blood, collected 28 days after the second AZD1222 dose. These receptors were collected from an adult who received the AZD1222 COVID-19 vaccine.

V gene TRBV6-2 or TRBV6-3 combines with J gene TRBJ2-7, with D hard to call. The CDR3 consists of 14 residues. V lost 4 bases and J 3 bases, leaving 13 bases between the germline ends. Per the germline V gene, CDR1 is MNHEY and CDR2 is SVGEGT. The CDR3 sequence is CASSWASVGYEQYF. The CDR3 bases are TGTGCCAGCAGTTGGGCGAGCGTCGGCTACGAGCAGTACTTC.

This sequence joins TRBV23-1 and TRBJ2-2; TRBD2 aligns across 7 bases. TRBV23-1 is annotated as an ORF whose role is uncertain. This CDR3 is 24 amino acids long. The trim removed 3 bases at V and 2 bases at J, leaving 30 bases unmatched. CDR3 residues: CASSHREDVFDVGHRPLNTGELFF. CDR3 coding DNA: TGCGCCAGCAGTCATCGGGAGGACGTGTTCGACGTGGGCCACAGGCCCCTAAACACCGGGGAGCTGTTTTTT.

This rearrangement joins TRBV29-1 to TRBJ2-7; D not certain. CDR1 and CDR2 from the germline V gene are SQVTM and ANQGSEA. Trimming took 4 bases from V and 2 from J, leaving 9 bases between them. CDR3 length: 12 residues. The CDR3 protein is CSVGGTTYEQYF. The CDR3 DNA reads as TGCAGCGTTGGAGGCACCACCTACGAGCAGTACTTC.

J is TRBJ2-5 and V is TRBV12-3 or TRBV12-4; D ambiguous. This CDR3 region has 11 residues. Trimming stripped 5 bases from V and 2 bases from J, with 3 bases between. The CDR3 DNA sequence: TGTGCCAGCAGTCAGCAAGAGACCCAGTACTTC. It translates to CASSQQETQYF.

The chain has TRBV6-5 and TRBJ2-1; 13 nucleotides line up with TRBD2. With 8 bases clipped from V and 8 bases from J, the junction kept 6 bases outside the gene matches. CDR3 length: 14 amino acids. Germline V gene sequence: CDR1 MNHEY, CDR2 SVGAGI. CDR3 loop: CASGRTSGSHEQFF. The CDR3 DNA reads as TGTGCCAGCGGGCGGACTAGCGGGAGCCATGAGCAGTTCTTC.

The J gene is TRBJ2-1, the V gene TRBV28; TRBD1 might be the D (5 bases). The CDR3 spans 15 residues. Germline CDR1 MDHEN, CDR2 SYDVKM. V was cut by 5 bases and J by 7 bases, with 18 bases left in between. For the CDR3, the DNA is TGTGCCAGCAGTGCCCCTACAGGTGGACGGAATGAGCAGTTCTTC. Its translation: CASSAPTGGRNEQFF. The whole variable domain, filled in from reference TRBV28 and TRBJ2-1, reads DVKVTQSSRYLVKRTGEKVFLECVQDMDHENMFWYRQDPGLGLRLIYFSYDVKMKEKGDIPEGYSVSREKKERFSLILESASTNQTSMYLCASSAPTGGRNEQFFGPGTRLTVL.

The CDR3 nucleotides read TGTGCCAGCAGCACCCGCGCGACAGAGACCCAGTACTTC. Translated: CASSTRATETQYF. The genes are TRBV7-9 and TRBJ2-5; D gene ambiguous. The CDR3 length is 13 residues. Germline V gene sequence: CDR1 SEHNR, CDR2 FQNEAQ (reference sequence). Trimming took off 5 bases at V and 4 bases at J, with 11 bases between the two ends.

The V and J genes are TRBV5-1 and TRBJ2-5; perhaps TRBD1 as D (6 bases). The germline CDR1 and CDR2 sequences are SGHRS and YFSETQ. The CDR3 totals 15 residues. The V and J ends lost 3 bases and 1 base respectively, with 13 bases between them. DNA of the CDR3: TGCGCCAGCAGCTACAAGGACAGTAGCCAAGAGACCCAGTACTTC. It translates to CASSYKDSSQETQYF. Combining the CDR3 with reference TRBV5-1 and TRBJ2-5 gives the whole variable domain KAGVTQTPRYLIKTRGQQVTLSCSPISGHRSVSWYQQTPGQGLQFLFEYFSETQRNKGNFPGRFSGRQFSNSRSEMNVSTLELGDSALYLCASSYKDSSQETQYFGPGTRLLVL.

This clone was found a few times. V and J are TRBV6-4 and TRBJ2-1, with a weak D call TRBD1 (5 bases). Per germline, CDR1 MRHNA and CDR2 SNTAGT. Trimming took off 3 bases at V and 8 bases at J, with 17 bases between the two ends. This CDR3 is built from 15 residues. The CDR3 loop reads CASSDRSGMGDEQFF. DNA for the CDR3: TGTGCCAGCAGTGATCGGTCAGGGATGGGCGATGAGCAGTTCTTC.

The chain couples TRBV18 to TRBJ2-1; TRBD2 matches 11 bases. The CDR3 is made up of 16 amino acids. The germline V gene encodes CDR1 KGHSH and CDR2 LQKENI. V gave up 4 bases and J gave up 9 bases; unmatched junction bases: 11. The chain's CDR3 is CASSQVTSGSISEQFF. The CDR3 DNA sequence: TGTGCCAGCTCACAAGTCACTAGCGGGAGTATCTCTGAGCAGTTCTTC.

In its sample, this clone was seen once. J is TRBJ2-2 and V is TRBV5-6, with D tentatively TRBD2 (7 bases). Germline V gene data show CDR1 as SGHDT and CDR2 as YYEEEE. This CDR3 comprises 17 residues. V was trimmed by 0 bases and J by 6 bases, leaving 18 bases between them. As DNA, the CDR3 is TGTGCCAGCAGCTTGGAGCTAGCGGCCAGGGGCTCCGGGGAGCTGTTTTTT. It yields the protein CASSLELAARGSGELFF.

This chain uses TRBV28 with TRBJ2-3; 9 bases map to TRBD2. In germline, CDR1 is MDHEN, CDR2 SYDVKM. The CDR3 spans 14 residues. J gave up 5 bases and V 6 bases, and 6 bases lay outside the gene matches. The CDR3 reads CASSRTSVEDTQYF. Written as DNA, the CDR3 is TGTGCCAGCAGCCGGACTAGCGTCGAAGATACGCAGTATTTT.

The rearrangement links TRBV6-2 or TRBV6-3 to TRBJ2-1, with TRBD2 identical over 14 bases. The CDR3 has 16 residues. Germline CDR1 is MNHEY and CDR2 is SVGEGT. J was trimmed by 8 bases and V by 2 bases; bases with no gene match: 5. The chain's CDR3 is CASSYVGTSGSDEQFF. CDR3 sequence (DNA): TGTGCCAGCAGTTACGTCGGGACTAGCGGGAGCGATGAGCAGTTCTTC.

This chain joins TRBV5-1 and TRBJ2-7; D is tentatively TRBD1 or TRBD2 (5 bases each). With 0 bases removed from V and 5 bases from J, the gap between germline ends came to 15 bases. This CDR3 contains 15 residues. Per the germline V gene, CDR1 is SGHRS and CDR2 is YFSETQ. CDR3 in amino acids: CASSLGDGLYNEQYF. In nucleotides, the CDR3 is TGCGCCAGCAGCTTGGGGGACGGTCTTTACAACGAGCAGTACTTC.

The CDR3 nucleotides read TGTGCCAGCAGCTTCCCCCGGGACAGGAGTACGTCTGAGCAGTACTTC. Protein: CASSFPRDRSTSEQYF. The chain is built from TRBV21-1 and TRBJ2-7; TRBD1 was called by the table and not checked on the DNA. TRBV21-1 is reported as a pseudogene. This CDR3 spans 16 amino acids.

The rearrangement uses TRBV2 and TRBJ1-3; perhaps TRBD1 as D (5 bases). Trimming cost V 3 bases and J 5 bases, with 8 bases left between them. This CDR3 contains 13 residues. Germline CDR1 SNHLY, CDR2 FYNNEI. The CDR3 region has the DNA TGTGCCAGCAGTGAGGGACCGAGAAACACCATATATTTT. It yields the protein CASSEGPRNTIYF.

The rearrangement joins TRBV10-3 to TRBJ2-7; D may be TRBD1 or TRBD2 (6 bases each). This CDR3 is built from 15 residues. CDR1 and CDR2 (germline): ENHRY, SYGVKD. V dropped 7 bases and J dropped 4 bases, with 20 bases sitting between them. This chain's CDR3 is CAITKGGDTPYEQYF. The CDR3 coding sequence is TGTGCCATCACTAAGGGGGGAGATACTCCTTACGAGCAGTACTTC.

V and J are TRBV27 and TRBJ2-7; 14 nucleotides match TRBD2. Germline trimming cut 8 bases from V and 1 base from J; bases unmatched to any gene: 7. CDR1 MNHEY and CDR2 SMNVEV come from the germline V gene (reference sequence). The CDR3 totals 16 residues. The CDR3 is CASSGTSGSFSYEQYF. The CDR3 nucleotides read TGTGCCAGCTCCGGGACTAGCGGGAGTTTTTCCTACGAGCAGTACTTC.

The chain recombines TRBV5-1 with TRBJ2-2; 7 bases align to TRBD1. The CDR3 is 15 amino acids. Germline-derived CDR1 and CDR2 are SGHRS and YFSETQ. V shed 0 bases, J shed 4 bases, and the junction held 3 bases outside the gene matches. CDR3 in amino acids: CASSLDRGPTGELFF. Here the CDR3 DNA reads TGCGCCAGCAGCTTGGACAGGGGACCCACCGGGGAGCTGTTTTTT.

The CDR3 bases are TGTGCCAGCAGCCTTCATAGAGAGACCTACGAGCAGTACTTC. The encoded protein is CASSLHRETYEQYF. V and J are TRBV9 and TRBJ2-7; D is unresolved. Germline assignment: CDR1 SGDLS and CDR2 YYNGEE. Trimming took off 4 bases at V and 2 bases at J, with 13 bases between the two ends. This CDR3 contains 14 residues. The full variable domain, rest sourced from reference TRBV9 and TRBJ2-7, is DSGVTQTPKHLITATGQRVTLRCSPRSGDLSVYWYQQSLDQGLQFLIQYYNGEERAKGNILERFSAQQFPDLHSELNLSSLELGDSALYFCASSLHRETYEQYFGPGTRLTVT.

The sample holds one count of this clone. DNA for the CDR3: TGTGCCAGAAGCTCCTTTGGGGCTGAAGCTTTCTTT. This gives the protein CARSSFGAEAFF. V usage is TRBV5-3 and J usage is TRBJ1-1; D is undetermined. Being an ORF, TRBV5-3 has a function that is uncertain. V was pared by 3 bases and J by 6 bases, with 9 bases between. CDR3 size: 12 residues.

This clone was detected once. The chain joins TRBV10-1 to TRBJ2-1; 10 nucleotides agree with TRBD2. The V gene's germline CDR1 is WNHNN and CDR2 SYGVQD (reference sequence). The CDR3 sequence is 15 residues long. V was clipped by 8 bases and J by 0 bases; unmatched bases: 4. The CDR3 bases are TGCGCCAGCCGTAGCGGGAGGAGCTCCTACAATGAGCAGTTCTTC. It yields the protein CASRSGRSSYNEQFF.

J is TRBJ2-7 and V is TRBV5-1; 11 nucleotides match TRBD2. The CDR3 loop spans 15 amino acids. With 2 bases clipped from V and 4 bases from J, the junction kept 5 bases outside the gene matches. Germline-derived CDR1 and CDR2 are SGHRS and YFSETQ. The CDR3 bases are TGCGCCAGCAGCTTACTAGCGGGGGCCCCGTACGAGCAGTACTTC. This sequence encodes CASSLLAGAPYEQYF.

This chain joins TRBV28 and TRBJ2-7; 9 bases match TRBD2. CDR3 length equals 14 residues. With 5 bases clipped from V and 3 bases from J, the junction kept 5 bases outside the gene matches. CDR1 is MDHEN and CDR2 is SYDVKM in the germline V gene. The CDR3, as DNA: TGTGCCAGCAGTCCCTGGACTAGCGTCTACGAGCAGTACTTC. It is translated as CASSPWTSVYEQYF.

The rearrangement links TRBV30 to TRBJ2-7; 11 nucleotides agree with TRBD2. The CDR3 loop spans 14 amino acids. V lost 0 bases to trimming and J lost 3 bases; unmatched junction nucleotides: 1. In germline, CDR1 is GTSNPN, CDR2 SVGIG (reference sequence). The CDR3 sequence is CAWSVGLAGYEQYF. CDR3 coding DNA: TGTGCCTGGAGTGTAGGACTAGCGGGCTACGAGCAGTACTTC.